The clone carrying this T cell receptor beta chain was observed a single time. Sequencing was performed with immunoSEQ multiplex PCR; in TCRdb, only in-frame clones are kept and a portion is missing. This sample has about 150,000 clones, with about 94% found just once. Germline loops: CDR1 SQVTM, CDR2 ANQGSEA. The CDR3 consists of 12 residues. V gave up 3 bases and J gave up 5 bases; unmatched junction bases: 3. This sample is part of a study of control samples from healthy donors and cancer patients. The specimen was blood. This chain connects TRBV29-1 to TRBJ2-5; 7 nucleotides agree with TRBD2. The sequence was obtained from a man aged 45-65 years in good health. The CDR3 loop is CSVEGGQETQYF. The DNA of the CDR3 is TGCAGCGTTGAGGGAGGGCAGGAGACCCAGTACTTC.